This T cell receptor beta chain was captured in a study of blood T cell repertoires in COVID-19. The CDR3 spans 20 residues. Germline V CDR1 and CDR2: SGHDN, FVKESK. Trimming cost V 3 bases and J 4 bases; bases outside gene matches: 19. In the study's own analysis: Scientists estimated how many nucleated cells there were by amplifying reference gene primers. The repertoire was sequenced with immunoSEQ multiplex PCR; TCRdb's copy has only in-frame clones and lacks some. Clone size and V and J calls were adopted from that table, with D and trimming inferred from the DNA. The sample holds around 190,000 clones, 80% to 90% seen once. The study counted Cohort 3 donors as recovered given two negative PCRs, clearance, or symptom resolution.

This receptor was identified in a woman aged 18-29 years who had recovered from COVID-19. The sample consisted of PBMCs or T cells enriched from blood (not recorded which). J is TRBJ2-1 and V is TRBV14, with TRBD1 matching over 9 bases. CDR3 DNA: TGTGCCAGCAGCCATTGGACAGGGGCCTATACCCCGCTAGGATACAATGAGCAGTTCTTC. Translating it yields CASSHWTGAYTPLGYNEQFF.